Listed below are T cell receptor beta chains from one sample, sequenced in a study of T-cell reconstitution after alpha-beta-depleted transplantation in children. TCRdb reprocessed the PCR reads with MiXCR, giving one entry per CDR3 protein. The sample gives about 420,000 distinct CDR3 sequences, roughly a tenth of which show up once; 4.5% to 6.5% is in the top ten. This specimen consisted of PBMCs from the stem cell graft donor, obtained from the stem cell graft. These TCRs come from a human donor who donated a stem cell graft to a child with acute myeloid leukemia. The CDR3 runs from the conserved cysteine through the conserved F or W. Each record gives: V gene, D gene, clone size, J gene, CDR3 DNA, CDR3 protein. The D gene is left open where the match is weak. Size is stated for part of the rows, as once, few or many counts, or as a class when the clone is expanded.

V: TRBV4-1
D: TRBD2
size: NA
J: TRBJ2-1
DNA: TGCGCCAGCAGCCAAGAAGGCCTTCGGACTAGCGGGCAGTTCTTC
CDR3: CASSQEGLRTSGQFF

V: TRBV12-3/TRBV12-4
D: NA
size: few
J: TRBJ2-3
DNA: TGTGCCAGCAGTTTTCGTGTTGGCACAGATACGCAGTATTTT
CDR3: CASSFRVGTDTQYF

V: TRBV7-2
D: TRBD1
size: many
J: TRBJ2-2
DNA: TGTGCCAGCAGCTTAGTACAGGGGTTCACCGGGGAGCTGTTTTTT
CDR3: CASSLVQGFTGELFF

V: TRBV29-1
D: NA
size: few
J: TRBJ2-1
DNA: TGCAGCTCCCGTCCCTTCACCTACAATGAGCAGTTCTTC
CDR3: CSSRPFTYNEQFF

V: TRBV12-3/TRBV12-4
D: NA
size: NA
J: TRBJ2-3
DNA: TGTGCCAGCAGTTTCGACCAGCACCGCGGGCAGTATTTT
CDR3: CASSFDQHRGQYF

V: TRBV5-1
D: NA
size: NA
J: TRBJ2-2
DNA: TGCGCCAGCAGCGTGGATCCCATGGGGACCGGGGAGCTGTTTTTT
CDR3: CASSVDPMGTGELFF

V: TRBV19
D: NA
size: NA
J: TRBJ2-1
DNA: TGTGCCAGTAGTGATATAGTTTTGCACAATGAGCAGTTCTTC
CDR3: CASSDIVLHNEQFF

V: TRBV7-9
D: NA
size: few
J: TRBJ2-4
DNA: TGTGCCAGCAGCTCTATGTCGGTAGCCAAAAACATTCAGTACTTC
CDR3: CASSSMSVAKNIQYF

V: TRBV12-3/TRBV12-4
D: TRBD2
size: NA
J: TRBJ2-1
DNA: TGTGCCAGCAGTTTTCGGACTAGCGGGGGTGTGGAGCAGTTCTTC
CDR3: CASSFRTSGGVEQFF

V: TRBV5-1
D: TRBD1
size: NA
J: TRBJ1-1
DNA: TGCGCCAGCAGTTCTGTACCTCCGGGACAGGGGAACACTGAAGCTTTCTTT
CDR3: CASSSVPPGQGNTEAFF

V: TRBV12-3/TRBV12-4
D: NA
size: NA
J: TRBJ1-1
DNA: TGTGCCAGCAGTTTTGAAGCGAACACTGAAGCTTTCTTT
CDR3: CASSFEANTEAFF

V: TRBV20-1
D: TRBD1
size: NA
J: TRBJ2-7
DNA: TGCAGTGCTTCGACAGGGGCGTCCTACGAGCAGTACTTC
CDR3: CSASTGASYEQYF

V: TRBV6-1
D: NA
size: NA
J: TRBJ2-7
DNA: TGTGCCAGCAGTCGGACAGCCCCATCCTACGAGCAGTACTTC
CDR3: CASSRTAPSYEQYF

V: TRBV20-1
D: NA
size: few
J: TRBJ1-4
DNA: TGCAGTGCTAGTCCAGGGAGGCCTGAAAAACTGTTTTTT
CDR3: CSASPGRPEKLFF

V: TRBV4-2
D: NA
size: few
J: TRBJ2-4
DNA: TGTGCCAGCAGCGAACCAACCTTGGGGTACAACATTCAGTACTTC
CDR3: CASSEPTLGYNIQYF

V: TRBV9
D: NA
size: few
J: TRBJ2-3
DNA: TGTGCCAGCAGCGTAGTACACAGCACAGATACGCAGTATTTT
CDR3: CASSVVHSTDTQYF

V: TRBV20-1
D: NA
size: many
J: TRBJ1-6
DNA: TGCAGTGCTAGTCCGGCTGGGCGGGATGGGTCACCCCTCCACTTT
CDR3: CSASPAGRDGSPLHF

V: TRBV20-1
D: TRBD1
size: NA
J: TRBJ1-5
DNA: TGCAGTGCTCTCCGGGACAGAAATCAGCCCCAGCATTTT
CDR3: CSALRDRNQPQHF

V: TRBV6-5
D: NA
size: NA
J: TRBJ2-4
DNA: TGTGCCAGCAGTTACTCGCCCAGCGGGGCCAAAAACATTCAGTACTTC
CDR3: CASSYSPSGAKNIQYF

V: TRBV4-2
D: NA
size: NA
J: TRBJ1-2
DNA: TGTGCCAGCAGCCAAGACAGGGGTGCTAACTATGGCTACACCTTC
CDR3: CASSQDRGANYGYTF

V: TRBV12-3/TRBV12-4
D: TRBD1
size: NA
J: TRBJ1-2
DNA: TGTGCCACGCGGAAACAGGGGAGGGAGCGATCAGGCTACACCTTC
CDR3: CATRKQGRERSGYTF

V: TRBV7-9
D: NA
size: few
J: TRBJ2-1
DNA: TGTGCCAGCAGCTTAATTTTAGGCGAGCAGTTCTTC
CDR3: CASSLILGEQFF

V: TRBV6-1
D: NA
size: NA
J: TRBJ1-2
DNA: TGTGACAGCAGTCCCGGCGCCGACTATGGCTACACCTTC
CDR3: CDSSPGADYGYTF

V: TRBV6-2/TRBV6-3
D: TRBD2
size: NA
J: TRBJ2-1
DNA: TGTGCCAGCATGACTAGCAGTTACTACAATGAGCAGTTCTTC
CDR3: CASMTSSYYNEQFF

V: TRBV12-3/TRBV12-4
D: NA
size: many
J: TRBJ2-5
DNA: TGTGCCAGCAGTAGGGACACGCCGGGGGAGACCCAGTACTTC
CDR3: CASSRDTPGETQYF

V: TRBV6-5
D: TRBD1
size: NA
J: TRBJ2-4
DNA: TGTGCCAGCAGTTCCGGGACAGTACTAGCCAAAAACATTCAGTACTTC
CDR3: CASSSGTVLAKNIQYF

V: TRBV20-1
D: NA
size: few
J: TRBJ2-7
DNA: TGCAGTACTAGTAGGGGACTCAACGAGCAGTACTTC
CDR3: CSTSRGLNEQYF

V: TRBV4-2
D: NA
size: NA
J: TRBJ2-2
DNA: TGTGCCAGCAGCCAAGACCTGAAAAACACCGGGGCGCTGTTTTTT
CDR3: CASSQDLKNTGALFF

V: TRBV5-1
D: TRBD1
size: few
J: TRBJ1-5
DNA: TGCGCCAGCAGCCTAGGGGACAGCAACTCTCAGCCCCAGCATTTT
CDR3: CASSLGDSNSQPQHF

V: TRBV6-1
D: TRBD2
size: few
J: TRBJ2-3
DNA: TGTGCCAGCAGTAGTAGCGGGGGGATAGATACGCAGTATTTT
CDR3: CASSSSGGIDTQYF

V: TRBV4-3
D: NA
size: few
J: TRBJ1-2
DNA: TGCGCCAGCAGCCGGGTTGCAAGGGATGGCTACACCTTC
CDR3: CASSRVARDGYTF

V: TRBV7-9
D: NA
size: few
J: TRBJ2-1
DNA: TGTGCCAGCGGCGACTCCGACAGCCCTGAGCAGTTCTTC
CDR3: CASGDSDSPEQFF

V: TRBV6-1
D: TRBD1
size: few
J: TRBJ2-3
DNA: TGTGCCAGCAGTCCCACCACAGGGGCATCACGTACTAGGGCAGATACGCAGTATTTT
CDR3: CASSPTTGASRTRADTQYF

V: TRBV4-3
D: NA
size: few
J: TRBJ2-7
DNA: TGCGCCAGCAGCCAAGATATTCAGGGTCAAGTCTCCTACGAGCAGTACTTC
CDR3: CASSQDIQGQVSYEQYF

V: TRBV7-2
D: TRBD2
size: NA
J: TRBJ2-3
DNA: TGTGCCAGCAGCTTTAACGGCGGGGGGGCAGATACGCAGTATTTT
CDR3: CASSFNGGGADTQYF

V: TRBV5-6
D: NA
size: NA
J: TRBJ1-2
DNA: TGTGCCAGCAGCTTTGTGGATCCGAACTATGGCTACACCTTC
CDR3: CASSFVDPNYGYTF

V: TRBV5-1
D: NA
size: few
J: TRBJ2-5
DNA: TGCGCCAGCAGCTTACTACAGGGAACTGTGGAGACCCAGTACTTC
CDR3: CASSLLQGTVETQYF

V: TRBV6-2/TRBV6-3
D: NA
size: few
J: TRBJ2-1
DNA: TGTGCCAGCAGTTTCCTCCTAGTGAACGATGAGCAGTTCTTC
CDR3: CASSFLLVNDEQFF

V: TRBV7-9
D: NA
size: NA
J: TRBJ1-5
DNA: TGTGCCAGCAGCTTAGAGGGTCCCGGCAATCAGCCCCAGCATTTT
CDR3: CASSLEGPGNQPQHF

V: TRBV5-1
D: TRBD1
size: NA
J: TRBJ1-2
DNA: TGCGCCAGCAGCCGATCCCCAGGACAGGGCTATGGCTACACCTTC
CDR3: CASSRSPGQGYGYTF

V: TRBV4-1
D: NA
size: NA
J: TRBJ2-1
DNA: TGCGCAACCTCGGGCGGGGCCTACAATGAGCAGTTCTTC
CDR3: CATSGGAYNEQFF

V: TRBV5-1
D: NA
size: many
J: TRBJ2-3
DNA: TGCGCCAGCTCCGACGGGACTTCTTATCTCACAGATACGCAGTATTTT
CDR3: CASSDGTSYLTDTQYF

V: TRBV11-1
D: TRBD2
size: few
J: TRBJ2-3
DNA: TGTGCCAGCAGCTTACCCCCTAGCGGGAGTGACGATTGGAATACGCAGTATTTT
CDR3: CASSLPPSGSDDWNTQYF

V: TRBV21-1
D: NA
size: many
J: TRBJ1-4
DNA: TGTGCCAGCAGCAATTCCGGGACGACGGTTCCCCAAACTAATGAAAAACTGTTTTTT
CDR3: CASSNSGTTVPQTNEKLFF

V: TRBV20-1
D: NA
size: NA
J: TRBJ1-4
DNA: TGCAGTGCTAGAGTCCCGGGTTCAACTAATGAAAAACTGTTTTTT
CDR3: CSARVPGSTNEKLFF

V: TRBV20-1
D: TRBD2
size: few
J: TRBJ2-1
DNA: TGCAGTGCTAGAGATCTCAAAGCGGGGGTCAATGAGCAGTTCTTC
CDR3: CSARDLKAGVNEQFF

V: TRBV29-1
D: NA
size: few
J: TRBJ1-1
DNA: TGCAGCGTTGTAAAGGGGTGGGACACTGAAGCTTTCTTT
CDR3: CSVVKGWDTEAFF

V: TRBV7-2
D: TRBD1
size: few
J: TRBJ2-7
DNA: TGTGCCAGCAGCTTAACCGGGACAGGGGGCCACGAGCAGTACTTC
CDR3: CASSLTGTGGHEQYF

V: TRBV20-1
D: NA
size: NA
J: TRBJ2-3
DNA: TGCAGTGCTAAGGGCTACGATACGCAGTATTTT
CDR3: CSAKGYDTQYF

V: TRBV28
D: NA
size: NA
J: TRBJ2-1
DNA: TGTGCCAGCAGTTTTTACAGGCCCACCTACAATGAGCAGTTCTTC
CDR3: CASSFYRPTYNEQFF

V: TRBV5-1
D: TRBD2
size: few
J: TRBJ2-1
DNA: TGCGCCAGCAGCTTGCAACCCGGGACTAGTGGGGGGGGTGAGCAGTTCTTC
CDR3: CASSLQPGTSGGGEQFF

V: TRBV20-1
D: TRBD2
size: NA
J: TRBJ2-3
DNA: TGCAGTGCTCTCGCGGGAGGGCAAACGCAGTATTTT
CDR3: CSALAGGQTQYF

V: TRBV7-2
D: NA
size: few
J: TRBJ2-1
DNA: TGTGCCAGCAGCGAATCAGGGGGGGGTCGAAATGAGCAGTTCTTC
CDR3: CASSESGGGRNEQFF

V: TRBV7-8
D: TRBD2
size: NA
J: TRBJ2-1
DNA: TGTGCCAGCAGCTTAGGTGTAGGGGAGGGCAATGAGCAGTTCTTC
CDR3: CASSLGVGEGNEQFF

V: TRBV11-2
D: NA
size: NA
J: TRBJ1-1
DNA: TGTGCCAGCAGCCCGAGTGGGCGGGGAAAATGGTTCACTGAAGCTTTCTTT
CDR3: CASSPSGRGKWFTEAFF

V: TRBV10-2
D: TRBD2
size: NA
J: TRBJ2-1
DNA: TGCGCCAGCAGTGAGTCGGCTAGCGGGGGCCATGAGCAGTTCTTC
CDR3: CASSESASGGHEQFF

V: TRBV12-3/TRBV12-4
D: TRBD2
size: NA
J: TRBJ2-7
DNA: TGTGCCAGCACCACGGGGACTAGCGGGGGAAGGGGGCCCTACGAGCAGTACTTC
CDR3: CASTTGTSGGRGPYEQYF

V: TRBV5-6
D: NA
size: NA
J: TRBJ2-3
DNA: TGTGCCAGCATCTCCCAGGTCGTCACAGATACGCAGTATTTT
CDR3: CASISQVVTDTQYF

V: TRBV5-1
D: TRBD1
size: many
J: TRBJ1-1
DNA: TGCGCCAGCAGCACCCCACAGGGGATGAACACTGAAGCTTTCTTT
CDR3: CASSTPQGMNTEAFF